The source of this T cell receptor (beta chain) is a study of PD-1 blockade in classical Hodgkin lymphoma (TCRdb year 2020). Looking at the study overall: Nivolumab dosing was 3 mg/kg intravenously every 2 weeks, continuing until either disease progression or unacceptable toxicity. A peripheral blood immune signature of response to PD-1 blockade in classical Hodgkin lymphoma was defined using TCR beta sequencing and CyTOF. Paper-wide results and their limitations: Only a single clinical trial cohort was studied, and what caused the repertoire differences, possibly disease activity or prior therapy, remained undefined. CD4+ but not CD8+ TCR diversity rose significantly by C4D1 (p=0.0027 vs p=0.16), most apparent in complete responders (p=0.02). Patients starting nivolumab less than 1 year after ASCT had lower diversity and were excluded from later analyses to avoid confounding by immune reconstitution. Baseline diversity similar to that of newly diagnosed patients was observed in trial patients achieving complete response, whereas significantly lower diversity was observed in partial responders and progressors. Newly diagnosed patients were reported to have lower baseline TCR diversity than healthy donors, and relapsed/refractory patients were reported to have lower baseline TCR diversity still.

The time point label, read with the paper, signifies: cycle 4 day 1 (C4D1), after 6 weeks of nivolumab. All trial patients had relapsed after autologous stem cell transplantation, with cohorts A, B and C differing in prior brentuximab vedotin exposure. The trial cohort was composed of approximately 60 patients with relapsed/refractory classical Hodgkin lymphoma, for whom complete response, partial response or progressive disease was recorded as best overall response. In the multi-cohort phase II CheckMate 205 trial, trial patients received single-agent nivolumab. An independent review committee assessed best overall response by applying the 2007 International Working Group response criteria. PBMCs from the trial were collected at three points: immediately before nivolumab initiation (C1D1), and during therapy at cycle 2 day 1 and cycle 4 day 1. Peripheral blood was collected in 8 mL Vacutainer Cell Preparation Tubes, from which PBMCs were isolated by centrifugation and then cryopreserved.

Genomic DNA was extracted with the Qiagen DNeasy kit from unsorted PBMCs and from negatively selected CD4+ and CD8+ fractions. TCR beta CDR3 regions were subjected to amplification by immunoSEQ multiplex PCR with primers that anneal to V and J segments. A synthetic immune receptor repertoire was used to minimize amplification bias, and remaining bias was computationally removed after sequencing. Turning to the authors' computational methods: Custom Python scripts were used to quantify repertoire diversity as the Shannon entropy index. Unsorted, CD4+ and CD8+ repertoires were examined separately, except in combined analyses, for which CD4+ and CD8+ sequences were merged in silico. A clone counted as expanded when the clone's frequency after treatment rose at least 2-fold relative to C1D1, and clones undetected at baseline were given a pseudocount of 0.5. Singleton clones were defined as clones with 0 or 1 copy at C1D1, and non-singleton clones were defined as clones with 2 or more copies. Clones expanded in unsorted samples were assigned a CD4+, CD8+ or unknown annotation through matching of protein sequences in sorted samples from the same patient. Diversity changes from C1D1 to C4D1 were tested in paired samples using Wilcoxon tests. This immuneACCESS table, as held by TCRdb, lists in-frame sequences with V and J called but not all clones. Of the missing ones, under half trace to an unresolved V gene in checked studies; the others have no known cause. That table supplies the V and J calls and clone size; D and trimming were determined from the DNA. The sample table holds tens of thousands of clones, of which roughly 78% were seen once. About 9.4% of the sample rests with the top ten.

Details on this clone: What antigen it recognizes has not been identified. No qualities accompany the bases; no much larger clone lies one base away.

A distance of 9 bases separates the germline ends of V and J, which lose 5 bases and 5 bases respectively. CDR1 and CDR2 are drawn from the germline V gene: SGHAT, FQNNGV. The CDR3 covers 12 residues, taking in both the cysteine and the phenylalanine. Just the 36-base CDR3 DNA is kept, in frame starting at base 1. The sample in question was peripheral blood mononuclear cells (PBMCs), obtained before the fourth cycle of nivolumab. In this chain, TRBV11-2 is recombined with TRBJ2-5; too little of a D gene remains to name it. This receptor was obtained from a human donor with classical Hodgkin lymphoma. The base sequence is TGTGCCAGCAGCGAGAGTGGGGAGACCCAGTACTTC. It codes for CASSESGETQYF.